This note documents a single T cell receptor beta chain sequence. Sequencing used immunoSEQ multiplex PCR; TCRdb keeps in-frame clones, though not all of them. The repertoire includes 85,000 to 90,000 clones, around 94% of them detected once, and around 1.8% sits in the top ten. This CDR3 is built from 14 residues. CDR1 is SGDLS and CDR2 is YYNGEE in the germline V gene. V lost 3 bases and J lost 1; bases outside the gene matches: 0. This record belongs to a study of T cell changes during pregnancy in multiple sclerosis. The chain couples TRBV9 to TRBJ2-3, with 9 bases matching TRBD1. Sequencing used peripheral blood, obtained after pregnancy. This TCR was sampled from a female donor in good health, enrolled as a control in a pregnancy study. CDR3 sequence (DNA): TGTGCCAGCAGCGACAGGGGGCGCACAGATACGCAGTATTTT. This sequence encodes CASSDRGRTDTQYF.